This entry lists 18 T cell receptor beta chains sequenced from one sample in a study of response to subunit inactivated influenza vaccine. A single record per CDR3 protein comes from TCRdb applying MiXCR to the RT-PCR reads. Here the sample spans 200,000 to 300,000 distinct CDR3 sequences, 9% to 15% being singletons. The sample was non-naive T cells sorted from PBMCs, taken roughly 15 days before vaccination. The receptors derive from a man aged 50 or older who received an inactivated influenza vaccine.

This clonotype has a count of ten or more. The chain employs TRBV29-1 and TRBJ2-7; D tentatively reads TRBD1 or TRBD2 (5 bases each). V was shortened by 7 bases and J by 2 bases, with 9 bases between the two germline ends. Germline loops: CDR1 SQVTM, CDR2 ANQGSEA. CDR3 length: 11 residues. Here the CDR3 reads CSGRDAYEQYF. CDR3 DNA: TGCAGCGGCCGGGACGCCTACGAGCAGTACTTC.

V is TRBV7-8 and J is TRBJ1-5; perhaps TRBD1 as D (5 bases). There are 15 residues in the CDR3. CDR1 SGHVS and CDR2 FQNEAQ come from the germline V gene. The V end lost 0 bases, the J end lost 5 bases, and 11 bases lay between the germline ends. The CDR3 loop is CASSLAGGWDQPQHF. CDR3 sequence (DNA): TGTGCCAGCAGCTTAGCGGGGGGATGGGATCAGCCCCAGCATTTT.

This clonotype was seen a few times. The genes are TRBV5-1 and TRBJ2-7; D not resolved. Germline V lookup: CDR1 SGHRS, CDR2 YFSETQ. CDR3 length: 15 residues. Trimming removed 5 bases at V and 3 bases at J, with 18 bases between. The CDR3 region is CASRPGSPTSYEQYF. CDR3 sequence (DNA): TGCGCCAGCAGACCGGGCTCCCCCACAAGCTACGAGCAGTACTTC. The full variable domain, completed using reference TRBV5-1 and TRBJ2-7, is KAGVTQTPRYLIKTRGQQVTLSCSPISGHRSVSWYQQTPGQGLQFLFEYFSETQRNKGNFPGRFSGRQFSNSRSEMNVSTLELGDSALYLCASRPGSPTSYEQYFGPGTRLTVT.

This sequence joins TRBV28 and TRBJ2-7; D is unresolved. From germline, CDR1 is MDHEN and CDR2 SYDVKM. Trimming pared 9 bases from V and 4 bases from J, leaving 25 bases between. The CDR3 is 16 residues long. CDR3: CASSATGRAVGYEQYF. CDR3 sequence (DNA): TGTGCCAGTTCGGCTACCGGACGGGCCGTCGGGTACGAGCAGTACTTC. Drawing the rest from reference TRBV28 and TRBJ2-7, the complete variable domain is DVKVTQSSRYLVKRTGEKVFLECVQDMDHENMFWYRQDPGLGLRLIYFSYDVKMKEKGDIPEGYSVSREKKERFSLILESASTNQTSMYLCASSATGRAVGYEQYFGPGTRLTVT.

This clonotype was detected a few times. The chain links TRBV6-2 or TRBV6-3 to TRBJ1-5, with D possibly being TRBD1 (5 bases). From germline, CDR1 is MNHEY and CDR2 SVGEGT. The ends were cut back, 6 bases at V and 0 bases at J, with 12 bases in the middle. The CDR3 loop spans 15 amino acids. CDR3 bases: TGTGCCAGCAGCAAAGACAGAAGTAGCAATCAGCCCCAGCATTTT. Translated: CASSKDRSSNQPQHF.

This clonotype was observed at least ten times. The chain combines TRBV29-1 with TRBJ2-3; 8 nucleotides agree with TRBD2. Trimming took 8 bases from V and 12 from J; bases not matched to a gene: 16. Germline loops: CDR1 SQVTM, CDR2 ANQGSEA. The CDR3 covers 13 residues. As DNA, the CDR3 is TGCAGCACCGTGCCGGCGGGACTAGAGTCTCAGTATTTT. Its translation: CSTVPAGLESQYF.

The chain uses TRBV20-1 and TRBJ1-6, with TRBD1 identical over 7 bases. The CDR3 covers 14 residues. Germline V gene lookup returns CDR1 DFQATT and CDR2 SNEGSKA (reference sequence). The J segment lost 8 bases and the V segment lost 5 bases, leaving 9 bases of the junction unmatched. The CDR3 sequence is CSAYRGQRDSPLHF. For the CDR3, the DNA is TGCAGTGCTTACAGGGGTCAACGAGATTCACCCCTCCACTTT.

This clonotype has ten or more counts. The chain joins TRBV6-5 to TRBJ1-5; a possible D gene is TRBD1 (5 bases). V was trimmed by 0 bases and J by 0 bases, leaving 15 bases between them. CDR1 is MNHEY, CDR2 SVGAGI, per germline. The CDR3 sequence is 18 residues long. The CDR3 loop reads CASSYSSRNRYSNQPQHF. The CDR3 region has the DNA TGTGCCAGCAGTTACTCGAGTCGAAACAGGTATAGCAATCAGCCCCAGCATTTT.

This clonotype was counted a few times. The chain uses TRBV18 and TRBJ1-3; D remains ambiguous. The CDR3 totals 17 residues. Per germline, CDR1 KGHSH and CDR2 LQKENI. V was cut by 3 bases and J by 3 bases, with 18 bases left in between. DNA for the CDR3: TGTGCCAGCTCACCCAAGGACGGAGGGCTGGTTGGAAACACCATATATTTT. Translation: CASSPKDGGLVGNTIYF.

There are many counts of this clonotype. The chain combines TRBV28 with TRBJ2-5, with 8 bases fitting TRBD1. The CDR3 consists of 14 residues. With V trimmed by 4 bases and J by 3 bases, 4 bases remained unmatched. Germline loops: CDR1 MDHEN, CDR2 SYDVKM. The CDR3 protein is CASSSRQGKETQYF. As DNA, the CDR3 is TGTGCCAGCAGTTCCAGACAGGGGAAAGAGACCCAGTACTTC.

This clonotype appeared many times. This CDR3 reads CASSYRDRSYEQYF. CDR3 nucleotides: TGTGCCAGCAGCTACCGGGACAGATCCTACGAGCAGTACTTC. This chain links TRBV16 with TRBJ2-7, with 7 nucleotides matching TRBD1. This CDR3 region has 14 residues. Germline V gene lookup returns CDR1 KGHSY and CDR2 FQNENV. The junction had 5 bases not matched to a gene; V was cut back by 5 bases and J by 1 base.

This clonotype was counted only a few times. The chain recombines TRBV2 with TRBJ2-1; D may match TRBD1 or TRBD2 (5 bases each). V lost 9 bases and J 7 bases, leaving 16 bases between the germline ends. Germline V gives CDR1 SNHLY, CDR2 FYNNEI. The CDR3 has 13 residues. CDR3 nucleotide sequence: TGTGCCAGGGGGACCTCTATGCGGAATGAGCAGTTCTTC. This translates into CARGTSMRNEQFF.

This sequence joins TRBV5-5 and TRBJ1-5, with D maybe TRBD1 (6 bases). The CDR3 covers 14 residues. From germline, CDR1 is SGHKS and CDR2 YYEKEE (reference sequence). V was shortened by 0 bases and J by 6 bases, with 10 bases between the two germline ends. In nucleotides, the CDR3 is TGTGCCAGCAGCTTGGCAGGGGCTATTCAGCCCCAGCATTTT. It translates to CASSLAGAIQPQHF.

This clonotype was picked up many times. The CDR3 bases are TGTGCCAGCAGCGGAGGAGTGACATTTCTAGCCAAAAACATTCAGTACTTC. Translation gives CASSGGVTFLAKNIQYF. The chain combines TRBV7-8 with TRBJ2-4; tentative D call: TRBD2 (5 bases). Germline assignment: CDR1 SGHVS and CDR2 FQNEAQ. The CDR3 is 17 amino acids. The V and J ends lost 5 bases and 0 bases respectively, with 17 bases between them.

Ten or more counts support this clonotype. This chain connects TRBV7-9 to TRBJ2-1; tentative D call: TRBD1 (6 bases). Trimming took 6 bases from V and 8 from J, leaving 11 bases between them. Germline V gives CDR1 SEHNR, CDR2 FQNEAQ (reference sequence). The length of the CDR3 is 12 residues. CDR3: CASSPYRDEQFF. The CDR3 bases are TGTGCCAGCAGTCCCTACAGGGATGAGCAGTTCTTC.

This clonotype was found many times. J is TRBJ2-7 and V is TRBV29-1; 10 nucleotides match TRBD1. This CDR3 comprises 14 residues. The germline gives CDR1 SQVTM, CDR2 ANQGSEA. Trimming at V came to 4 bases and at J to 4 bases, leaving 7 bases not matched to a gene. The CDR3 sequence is CSVGGQGSLYEQYF. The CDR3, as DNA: TGCAGCGTTGGGGGACAGGGGTCTCTATACGAGCAGTACTTC.

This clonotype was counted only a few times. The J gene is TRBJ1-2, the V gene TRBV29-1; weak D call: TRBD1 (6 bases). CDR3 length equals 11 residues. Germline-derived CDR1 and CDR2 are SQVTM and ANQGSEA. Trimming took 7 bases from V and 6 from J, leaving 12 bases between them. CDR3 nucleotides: TGCAGCGCCTGGGACATTCATGGCTACACCTTC. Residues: CSAWDIHGYTF.

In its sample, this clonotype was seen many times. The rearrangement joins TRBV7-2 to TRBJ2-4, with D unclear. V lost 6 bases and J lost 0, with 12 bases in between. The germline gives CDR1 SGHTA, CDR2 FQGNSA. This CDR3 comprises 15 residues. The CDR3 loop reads CASSSYDLAKNIQYF. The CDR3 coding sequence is TGTGCCAGCAGTTCCTACGATCTAGCCAAAAACATTCAGTACTTC.